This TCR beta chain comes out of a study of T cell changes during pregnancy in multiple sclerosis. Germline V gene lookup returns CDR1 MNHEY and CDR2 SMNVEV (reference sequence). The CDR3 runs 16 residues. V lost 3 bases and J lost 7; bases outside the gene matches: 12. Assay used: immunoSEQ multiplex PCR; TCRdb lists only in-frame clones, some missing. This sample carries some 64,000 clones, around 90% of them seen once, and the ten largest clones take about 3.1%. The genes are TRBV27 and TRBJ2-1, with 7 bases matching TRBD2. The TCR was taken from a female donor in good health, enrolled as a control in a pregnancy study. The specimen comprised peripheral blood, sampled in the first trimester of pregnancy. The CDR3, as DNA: TGTGCCAGCAGTTTCCTCGGGGAGGGGTTAAGGAATGAGCAGTTCTTC. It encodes CASSFLGEGLRNEQFF.